The next 4 T cell receptor beta chains were all read from a single sample in a study of blood T cell repertoires in COVID-19. The data were produced by immunoSEQ multiplex PCR, yet TCRdb's version contains in-frame clones alone and is incomplete. The sample lists over 200,000 clones, approximately 86% occurring once. Sequenced sample: peripheral blood. The receptors here all came from a man in his forties or fifties with acute or convalescent COVID-19.

CDR3 in DNA: TGTGCCAGCTCACCACCGGCGGGGGGTGAGAATGAGCAGTTCTTC. It is translated as CASSPPAGGENEQFF. This chain connects TRBV18 to TRBJ2-1, with 8 nucleotides matching TRBD2. Trimming removed 0 bases from V and 7 bases from J; junction bases left unmatched: 5. Germline CDR1 and CDR2: KGHSH and LQKENI. The length of the CDR3 is 15 residues.

The rearrangement links TRBV6-2 or TRBV6-3 to TRBJ2-2, with a tentative D call TRBD1 (7 bases). Germline CDR1 MNHEY, CDR2 SVGEGT. V lost 3 bases and J lost 6, with 20 bases in between. The CDR3 loop spans 17 amino acids. The CDR3 sequence: CASSYSERAGGAGELFF. DNA of the CDR3: TGTGCCAGCAGTTATTCCGAGCGGGCAGGGGGAGCCGGGGAGCTGTTTTTT.

The V gene is TRBV6-2 or TRBV6-3, the J gene TRBJ2-3, with D possibly matching TRBD2 (6 bases). The CDR3 covers 16 residues. V dropped 5 bases and J dropped 2 bases, with 17 bases sitting between them. In germline, CDR1 is MNHEY, CDR2 SVGEGT. The CDR3: CASSTPLASDTDTQYF. Written as DNA, the CDR3 is TGTGCCAGCAGTACCCCCCTAGCGTCGGACACAGATACGCAGTATTTT.

The rearrangement uses TRBV5-1 and TRBJ2-7; TRBD1 aligns across 10 bases. Germline CDR1 SGHRS, CDR2 YFSETQ. The CDR3 is made up of 15 amino acids. V lost 4 bases to trimming and J lost 1 base; unmatched junction nucleotides: 5. The CDR3 DNA reads as TGCGCCAGCAGCCGGGACAGGGGTTCGTCCTACGAGCAGTACTTC. It translates to CASSRDRGSSYEQYF.